The T cell receptor beta chain under discussion was sequenced for a study of sequential checkpoint blockade in melanoma. Whole-study context: Randomization was 1:1 between first-line nivolumab→ipilimumab and ipilimumab→nivolumab. DNA from 95 or so pretreatment tumor samples underwent TCRβ immunosequencing.

The treatment was: randomized to nivolumab then ipilimumab (arm A) or the reverse (arm B). No patient had prior DNA-damaging chemotherapy. Produced via immunoSEQ multiplex PCR; TCRdb's table is partial and in-frame only. The repertoire holds roughly 18,000 clones, roughly two thirds seen once, with 4% to 6% in the top ten. Germline lookup yields CDR1 SGHRS and CDR2 YFSETQ. The CDR3 covers 14 residues. V lost 3 bases and J lost 3, with 9 bases in between. This material consisted of tumor tissue (inferred from file names), taken from a patient given nivolumab and ipilimumab in sequence. This chain links TRBV5-1 with TRBJ2-2, with D maybe TRBD2 (6 bases). The TCR sequence derives from a human donor with melanoma. The CDR3 coding sequence is TGCGCCAGCAGCTCCCGACTAGACACCGGGGAGCTGTTTTTT. Its translation is CASSSRLDTGELFF.